Listed here are 19 T cell receptor beta chains from one sample, sequenced in a study of blood T cells in healthy people across ages. The authors ran a second PCR of about 6 to 12 cycles using a sample-barcoded 5' primer and a J-beta primer mix. A single record per CDR3 protein comes from TCRdb applying MiXCR to the 5' RACE reads. Among 1.5 million to 2 million distinct CDR3 sequences listed, roughly 50% were seen once. The sample comprised blood. The receptors were gathered from a woman in her forties in good health.

V gene TRBV7-9 combines with J gene TRBJ2-1, with a tentative D call TRBD2 (7 bases). The V and J ends lost 5 bases and 5 bases respectively, with 16 bases between them. Germline-derived CDR1 and CDR2 are SEHNR and FQNEAQ (reference sequence). This CDR3 is built from 15 residues. The CDR3 nucleotides are TGTGCCAGCAGCCCCTGGGGGGGCACGAACAATGAGCAGTTCTTC. Translated: CASSPWGGTNNEQFF.

The chain carries TRBV2 and TRBJ2-5, with D perhaps matching TRBD1 (5 bases). This CDR3 is built from 16 residues. Trimming pared 4 bases from V and 1 base from J, leaving 16 bases between. Germline V gene lookup returns CDR1 SNHLY and CDR2 FYNNEI. The CDR3 spells CASSADVGLSQETQYF. The DNA of the CDR3 is TGTGCCAGCAGTGCCGATGTGGGGCTTTCCCAAGAGACCCAGTACTTC.

The chain joins TRBV5-1 to TRBJ2-3, with TRBD1 identical over 8 bases. J was trimmed by 2 bases and V by 0 bases; bases with no gene match: 5. This CDR3 region has 16 residues. Germline V gene sequence: CDR1 SGHRS, CDR2 YFSETQ. CDR3 DNA: TGCGCCAGCAGCTTGGTACAGGGGGATATCACAGATACGCAGTATTTT. It yields the protein CASSLVQGDITDTQYF.

This clonotype has just a few counts. This chain connects TRBV7-8 to TRBJ2-7; perhaps TRBD2 as D (5 bases). With 1 base removed from V and 0 bases from J, the gap between germline ends came to 13 bases. The CDR3 has 16 residues. Germline lookup yields CDR1 SGHVS and CDR2 FQNEAQ. The CDR3: CASSLVFRTLSYEQYF. Written as DNA, the CDR3 is TGTGCCAGCAGCTTAGTGTTCAGGACTCTCTCCTACGAGCAGTACTTC.

This clonotype was seen more than once but under ten times. This chain uses TRBV20-1 with TRBJ2-7, with TRBD2 identical over 8 bases. The end of the DNA aligns better with TRBJ2-4, so the J call may be wrong. The V gene's germline CDR1 is DFQATT and CDR2 SNEGSKA (reference sequence). The CDR3 has 11 amino acids. The CDR3 loop is CSVPGRDIQYF. The DNA of the CDR3 is TGCAGTGTCCCCGGGAGGGACATTCAGTACTTC.

This chain connects TRBV7-2 to TRBJ2-5, with D tentatively TRBD1 (5 bases). The germline V gene has CDR1 SGHTA and CDR2 FQGNSA. This CDR3 region has 13 residues. Deletions cut 5 bases from V and 7 bases from J, with 14 bases between. CDR3 sequence (DNA): TGTGCCAGCAGCCCCCCAACAGGAGCGACCCAGTACTTC. Its translation: CASSPPTGATQYF.

The chain recombines TRBV20-1 with TRBJ1-1; D ambiguous. The CDR3 is made up of 12 amino acids. Germline CDR1 is DFQATT and CDR2 is SNEGSKA (reference sequence). Between the trimmed V and J ends, which lost 5 bases and 8 bases, there was a span of 15 bases. CDR3 sequence reads: CSASDTPGEAFF. As DNA, the CDR3 is TGCAGTGCTTCTGACACACCCGGGGAAGCTTTCTTT.

The CDR3 DNA sequence: TGCAGCGTTGTTGCGAGCGAGCAGTACTTC. It specifies CSVVASEQYF. The V and J genes are TRBV29-1 and TRBJ2-7; D is unclear. Germline V gene data show CDR1 as SQVTM and CDR2 as ANQGSEA. Trimming removed 4 bases at V and 6 bases at J, with 7 bases between. This CDR3 spans 10 amino acids.

The rearrangement joins TRBV29-1 to TRBJ1-2; unclear D gene. CDR1 and CDR2 (germline): SQVTM, ANQGSEA. V was cut by 3 bases and J by 2 bases, with 10 bases left in between. The CDR3 has 13 residues. The CDR3 bases are TGCAGCGTTGAGCAGGAGACCAACTATGGCTACACCTTC. Amino acid sequence: CSVEQETNYGYTF.

The V and J genes are TRBV7-2 and TRBJ2-5; possible D gene TRBD1, 6 bases. CDR3 length: 15 amino acids. Trimming left V 7 bases short and J 2 bases short, with 17 bases between. Per the germline V gene, CDR1 is SGHTA and CDR2 is FQGNSA. The CDR3: CASTQSKTGQETQYF. In nucleotides, the CDR3 is TGTGCCAGCACCCAGAGCAAGACAGGACAAGAGACCCAGTACTTC.

CDR3 sequence: CASNQGQYQETQYF. CDR3 bases: TGTGCCAGCAACCAGGGACAGTATCAAGAGACCCAGTACTTC. The V gene is TRBV2, the J gene TRBJ2-5; 7 bases align to TRBD1. The CDR3 sequence is 14 residues long. Per germline, CDR1 SNHLY and CDR2 FYNNEI. V trimming: 7 bases; J trimming: 2 bases; junction bases outside the gene matches: 7.

This clonotype appeared a few times. V usage is TRBV29-1 and J usage is TRBJ2-1; TRBD2 matches 10 bases. The CDR3 is 14 residues long. CDR1 is SQVTM and CDR2 is ANQGSEA in the germline V gene. The junction had 4 bases not matched to a gene; V was cut back by 0 bases and J by 8 bases. The CDR3 sequence is CSVEEASGGYEQFF. DNA of the CDR3: TGCAGCGTTGAAGAGGCTAGCGGGGGTTATGAGCAGTTCTTC.

This clonotype came up a few times. The V and J genes are TRBV7-2 and TRBJ2-3, with D unresolved. CDR3 size: 16 residues. The ends were cut back, 1 base at V and 6 bases at J, with 17 bases in the middle. The germline CDR1 and CDR2 sequences are SGHTA and FQGNSA. The CDR3 here is CASSLVVGKGPDTQYF. CDR3 in DNA: TGTGCCAGCAGCTTAGTAGTAGGGAAGGGCCCGGATACGCAGTATTTT.

Note on this clonotype: A much larger clone sits a single nucleotide away, making a read error possible. V is TRBV9 and J is TRBJ2-3; no definite D call. CDR3 size: 14 residues. Germline CDR1 reads SGDLS; CDR2 reads YYNGEE. Trimming left V 0 bases short and J 0 bases short, with 5 bases between. CDR3 amino acids: CASSVDGSTDTQYF. The CDR3 DNA reads TGTGCCAGCAGCGTAGACGGGAGCACAGATACGCAGTATTTT.

The chain combines TRBV29-1 with TRBJ1-1, with D hard to call. Germline values: CDR1 SQVTM, CDR2 ANQGSEA. This CDR3 is 13 amino acids long. Trimming left V 6 bases short and J 3 bases short, with 14 bases between. This CDR3 reads CSVGTGADTEAFF. The CDR3 DNA reads TGCAGCGTAGGAACGGGAGCGGACACTGAAGCTTTCTTT.

V is TRBV3-1 and J is TRBJ1-1; a weak D match, TRBD1 (5 bases). Looked up from germline, CDR1 is LGHDT and CDR2 is YNNKEL (reference sequence). CDR3 length: 13 amino acids. The ends were cut back, 0 bases at V and 10 bases at J, with 12 bases in the middle. The CDR3 loop reads CASSQDARGGAFF. In DNA, the CDR3 is TGTGCCAGCAGCCAAGATGCGCGGGGGGGAGCTTTCTTT.

In its sample, this clonotype was seen once. One junction end disagrees with the germline gene, perhaps due to a read error. The chain employs TRBV7-2 and TRBJ1-2; a weak D match, TRBD1 (5 bases). The CDR3 runs to 14 residues. Germline lookup yields CDR1 SGHTA and CDR2 FQGNSA. This chain's CDR3 is CATSPRRGGRGYTF. CDR3 nucleotide sequence: TGTGCCACCAGCCCCCGGAGGGGCGGAAGGGGCTACACCTTC. Full variable domain (outside the CDR3, taken from reference TRBV7-2 and TRBJ1-2): GAGVSQSPSNKVTEKGKDVELRCDPISGHTALYWYRQSLGQGLEFLIYFQGNSAPDKSGLPSDRFSAERTGGSVSTLTIQRTQQEDSAVYLCATSPRRGGRGYTFGSGTRLTVV.

This clonotype turned up a few times. The CDR3 nucleotides are TGTGCCAGCAGCTTAACTAGAGAGATAGATACGCAGTATTTT. Residues: CASSLTREIDTQYF. The gene calls are TRBV11-2 and TRBJ2-3; the D gene is possibly TRBD2 (5 bases). Germline CDR1 SGHAT, CDR2 FQNNGV. The CDR3 covers 14 residues. V was cut by 2 bases and J by 5 bases, with 11 bases left in between.

CDR3 sequence (DNA): TGTGCCAGCAGCTTAGTTGGGACGGGGGGCCTTAAAAATGAGCAGTTCTTC. The encoded protein is CASSLVGTGGLKNEQFF. The rearrangement joins TRBV7-2 to TRBJ2-1; tentatively, D is TRBD2 (7 bases). CDR3 length equals 17 residues. Per the germline V gene, CDR1 is SGHTA and CDR2 is FQGNSA. V lost 1 base and J lost 7, with 20 bases in between. Filled out from reference TRBV7-2 and TRBJ2-1, the complete variable domain reads GAGVSQSPSNKVTEKGKDVELRCDPISGHTALYWYRQSLGQGLEFLIYFQGNSAPDKSGLPSDRFSAERTGGSVSTLTIQRTQQEDSAVYLCASSLVGTGGLKNEQFFGPGTRLTVL.